This T cell receptor (beta chain) originates from a study of regulatory T cells in long-lasting Graves disease. As for the study in general: Over-5-year antithyroid drug use with positive TSH receptor antibodies defined persistent Graves' disease in the study. Study conclusions and caveats: When disease was persistent, TRBV28, TRBJ1-2 and TRBJ2-5 were the favored segments. Only peripheral blood was studied, not thyroid tissue.

This CDR3 has 13 residues. The germline V and J ends were trimmed by 1 base and 4 bases, with 7 bases remaining between them. Germline V gives CDR1 SEHNR, CDR2 FQNEAQ (reference sequence). As to time point: persistent/refractory GD, antithyroid drugs over 5 years with positive TRAb. RNA isolated from PBMCs was used to make the TCR library. EDTA tubes received around 9 milliliters of drawn peripheral blood. Arm-PCR with iRepertoire HTBI primers amplified the CDR3 regions for these TCR beta libraries. TCRdb re-called the multiplex PCR reads with MiXCR, one entry per CDR3 protein. Here the sample spans about 290,000 distinct CDR3 sequences, roughly 21% being singletons. This clonotype was picked up many times. What it binds is not known.

The specimen was peripheral blood mononuclear cells (PBMCs), collected when the disease was refractory, from a patient treated with antithyroid drugs. This TCR came from a female donor with Graves disease. The rearrangement uses TRBV7-9 and TRBJ1-1; no clear D. CDR3 region: CASSLGGLTEAFF. In DNA form, the CDR3 reads TGTGCCAGCAGCTTAGGTGGTCTCACTGAAGCTTTCTTT.